Each of the 19 T cell receptor beta chains below was sequenced from the same sample in a study of identical twins. From the 5' RACE reads, TCRdb called clonotypes with MiXCR, one entry per CDR3 protein. This table holds some 300,000 distinct CDR3 sequences, 9% to 15% found once. The data were also submitted as part of a second study, on yellow fever vaccine responses in identical twins.

Material: CD8+ T cells sorted from blood. These receptors came from a woman younger than 35 in good health.

This clonotype was found a few times. J is TRBJ2-3 and V is TRBV15, with D possibly being TRBD2 (7 bases). The V gene lost 5 bases and the J gene lost 3 bases, with 18 bases spanning the gap. In germline, CDR1 is LNHNV, CDR2 YYDKDF (reference sequence). The CDR3 consists of 16 residues. The CDR3 protein is CATSQEAGALTDTQYF. The DNA for the CDR3 is TGTGCCACCAGCCAAGAGGCGGGGGCCTTGACAGATACGCAGTATTTT.

The chain joins TRBV7-9 to TRBJ2-7; the match to TRBD2 covers 8 bases. V was pared by 4 bases and J by 2 bases, with 7 bases of the junction left unmatched. In germline, CDR1 is SEHNR, CDR2 FQNEAQ (reference sequence). The CDR3 contains 15 residues. The CDR3 nucleotides read TGTGCCAGCAGCTCCCAGCGGGAGAGCCCCTACGAGCAGTACTTC. Its translation: CASSSQRESPYEQYF.

This clonotype was counted only a few times. The genes are TRBV4-1 and TRBJ2-7, with TRBD1 matching 8 bases. Losses at the gene ends were 6 bases for V and 5 bases for J; bases not matched to a gene: 9. This CDR3 region has 14 residues. The germline CDR1 and CDR2 sequences are MGHRA and YSYEKL. The CDR3 here is CASSPDREVHEQYF. The CDR3 DNA is TGCGCCAGCAGTCCGGACAGGGAGGTTCACGAGCAGTACTTC.

This clonotype was picked up many times. The chain uses TRBV6-4 and TRBJ2-3, with 7 positions matching TRBD1. J was trimmed by 1 base and V by 2 bases; bases with no gene match: 3. The CDR3 has 15 amino acids. CDR1 is MRHNA and CDR2 is SNTAGT in the germline V gene. This CDR3 is CASSDTTGGTDTQYF. The CDR3 DNA reads TGTGCCAGCAGTGACACTACAGGGGGCACAGATACGCAGTATTTT.

The chain couples TRBV4-1 to TRBJ2-2; D call uncertain. There are 13 residues in the CDR3. The V end was cut by 3 bases, the J end by 7 bases, with 9 bases between. The germline V gene has CDR1 MGHRA and CDR2 YSYEKL. The CDR3 DNA sequence: TGCGCCAGCAGCCATGACACGGGCGGGGAGCTGTTTTTT. This sequence encodes CASSHDTGGELFF.

This clonotype was found many times. The genes are TRBV20-1 and TRBJ2-1; 10 bases are shared with TRBD2. The CDR3 totals 15 residues. CDR1 and CDR2 from the germline V gene are DFQATT and SNEGSKA (reference sequence). The junction had 5 bases not matched to a gene; V was cut back by 0 bases and J by 6 bases. CDR3 bases: TGCAGTGCTAGAGAACAGCGGGAGGGGATCAATGAGCAGTTCTTC. Its protein product is CSAREQREGINEQFF.

CDR3 loop: CASSLIPTVGHEQYF. DNA of the CDR3: TGTGCCAGCAGTTTAATCCCGACGGTAGGGCACGAGCAGTACTTC. The J gene is TRBJ2-7, the V gene TRBV27; D is ambiguous. Trimming removed 2 bases at V and 5 bases at J, with 16 bases between. The V gene's germline CDR1 is MNHEY and CDR2 SMNVEV (reference sequence). The CDR3 spans 15 residues.

This sequence joins TRBV2 and TRBJ2-3; D tentatively reads TRBD1 or TRBD2 (5 bases each). This CDR3 is 16 amino acids long. CDR1 SNHLY and CDR2 FYNNEI come from the germline V gene. The V end lost 6 bases, the J end lost 5 bases, and 21 bases lay between the germline ends. The CDR3: CASRGNGTTRGDTQYF. The CDR3 bases are TGTGCCAGCAGAGGAAACGGGACCACCCGCGGAGATACGCAGTATTTT.

The chain uses TRBV7-9 and TRBJ2-7; 7 nucleotides match TRBD1. Germline values: CDR1 SEHNR, CDR2 FQNEAQ (reference sequence). CDR3 length: 12 residues. V dropped 2 bases and J dropped 6; count of bases not matched to a gene: 1. CDR3 residues: CASSLPGGEQYV. In DNA, the CDR3 is TGTGCCAGCAGCTTACCAGGGGGCGAGCAGTACGTC.

This sequence joins TRBV12-3 or TRBV12-4 and TRBJ2-1, with 8 bases fitting TRBD2. CDR3 length: 12 residues. The CDR3 spells CAAGGSYNEQFF. The DNA of the CDR3 is TGTGCTGCGGGGGGCTCCTACAATGAGCAGTTCTTC.

This chain's CDR3 is CASSYPRTGGGVNTEAFF. CDR3 DNA sequence: TGTGCCAGCAGTTACCCCCGGACAGGGGGAGGGGTGAACACTGAAGCTTTCTTT. The genes are TRBV6-5 and TRBJ1-1; 10 positions match TRBD1. Trimming removed 2 bases from V and 0 bases from J; junction bases left unmatched: 9. The CDR3 runs 18 residues. Germline V gene lookup returns CDR1 MNHEY and CDR2 SVGAGI.

There are a few counts of this clonotype. CDR3 DNA: TGTGCCAGCAGCTTAGGGGAGGCTGGGGCCAACGTCCTGACTTTC. Protein: CASSLGEAGANVLTF. The chain has TRBV7-6 and TRBJ2-6, with TRBD2 as a possible D gene (6 bases). This CDR3 has 15 residues. Trimming took off 1 base at V and 2 bases at J, with 6 bases between the two ends. Germline V gene data show CDR1 as SGHVS and CDR2 as FNYEAQ.

The chain employs TRBV6-5 and TRBJ2-2; tentative D call: TRBD1 (6 bases). Trimming took 0 bases from V and 0 from J, leaving 11 bases between them. The germline gives CDR1 MNHEY, CDR2 SVGAGI. The CDR3 sequence is 17 residues long. CDR3 amino acids: CASSYSVGASNTGELFF. DNA of the CDR3: TGTGCCAGCAGTTACTCCGTGGGGGCCTCGAACACCGGGGAGCTGTTTTTT.

This clonotype has just a few counts. The chain joins TRBV5-1 to TRBJ2-1; 9 nucleotides match TRBD1. This CDR3 has 16 amino acids. V was pared by 4 bases and J by 6 bases, with 11 bases of the junction left unmatched. Germline CDR1 and CDR2: SGHRS and YFSETQ. The CDR3 bases are TGCGCCAGCAGCCTCAAACAGGGGGCGGTGGTCAATGAGCAGTTCTTC. Protein product: CASSLKQGAVVNEQFF.

The chain has TRBV9 and TRBJ2-1; D is undetermined. The CDR3 is 14 amino acids. V lost 3 bases and J 8 bases, leaving 15 bases between the germline ends. Per germline, CDR1 SGDLS and CDR2 YYNGEE. CDR3 DNA sequence: TGTGCCAGCAGCGCACCGACGAGGATGCATGAGCAGTTCTTC. Encoded protein: CASSAPTRMHEQFF.

The rearrangement links TRBV20-1 to TRBJ2-4; D could derive from TRBD1 or TRBD2 (5 bases each). Germline V gene data show CDR1 as DFQATT and CDR2 as SNEGSKA (reference sequence). V lost 3 bases and J 6 bases, leaving 18 bases between the germline ends. The CDR3 contains 15 residues. The CDR3 nucleotides read TGCAGTGCTAGGCACGGAGTTGGGGCGGGAAACATTCAGTACTTC. This encodes CSARHGVGAGNIQYF.

There are a few counts of this clonotype. This chain links TRBV20-1 with TRBJ1-5; possible D gene TRBD1, 6 bases. In germline, CDR1 is DFQATT, CDR2 SNEGSKA (reference sequence). The CDR3 extends over 14 amino acids. Trimming cost V 5 bases and J 4 bases, with 15 bases left between them. The CDR3 sequence: CSAPGTSHNQPQHF. As DNA, the CDR3 is TGCAGTGCTCCCGGGACAAGTCATAATCAGCCCCAGCATTTT.

This clonotype was picked up a small number of times. J is TRBJ2-5 and V is TRBV5-1; 7 bases are shared with TRBD2. The ends lost 0 bases at V and 9 bases at J; junction bases unmatched: 8. CDR3 size: 14 residues. Germline V gene sequence: CDR1 SGHRS, CDR2 YFSETQ. CDR3 loop: CASSLAGGKGAQYF. The DNA for the CDR3 is TGCGCCAGCAGCTTGGCCGGGGGGAAGGGCGCCCAGTACTTC.

V usage is TRBV3-1 and J usage is TRBJ2-5; TRBD2 aligns across 8 bases. V dropped 4 bases and J dropped 5; count of bases not matched to a gene: 9. This CDR3 is 15 amino acids long. CDR1 and CDR2 (germline): LGHDT, YNNKEL (reference sequence). In DNA form, the CDR3 reads TGTGCCAGCAGCCCCGCGGGACTAGTCTGGGAGACCCAGTACTTC. It encodes CASSPAGLVWETQYF.